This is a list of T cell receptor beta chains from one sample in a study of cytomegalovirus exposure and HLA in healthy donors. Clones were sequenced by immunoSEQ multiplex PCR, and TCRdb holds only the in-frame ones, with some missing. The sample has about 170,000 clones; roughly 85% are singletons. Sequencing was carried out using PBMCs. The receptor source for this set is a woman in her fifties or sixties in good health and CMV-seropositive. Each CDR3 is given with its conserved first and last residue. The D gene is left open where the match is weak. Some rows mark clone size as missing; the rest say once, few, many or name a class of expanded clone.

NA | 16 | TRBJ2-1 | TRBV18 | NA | CASSPFGAGTYNEQFF | TGTGCCAGCTCACCATTCGGGGCGGGGACCTACAATGAGCAGTTCTTC
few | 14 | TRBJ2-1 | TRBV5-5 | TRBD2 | CASNRRDYNNEQFF | TGTGCCAGCAACCGGCGGGACTACAACAATGAGCAGTTCTTC
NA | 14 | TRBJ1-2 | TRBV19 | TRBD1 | CASSTLPTGYGYTF | TGTGCCAGTAGTACGCTTCCGACAGGGTATGGCTACACCTTC
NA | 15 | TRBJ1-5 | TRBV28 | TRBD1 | CASSQTGAGNQPQHF | TGTGCCAGCAGCCAAACAGGGGCGGGCAATCAGCCCCAGCATTTT
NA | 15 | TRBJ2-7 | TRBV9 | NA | CASSVAGTYTYEQYF | TGTGCCAGCAGCGTAGCCGGGACATACACCTACGAGCAGTACTTC
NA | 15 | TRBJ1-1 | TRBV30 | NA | CAWSVGGHMNTEAFF | TGTGCCTGGAGTGTCGGGGGGCATATGAACACTGAAGCTTTCTTT
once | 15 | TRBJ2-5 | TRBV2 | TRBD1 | CASSDAGQGLGTQYF | TGTGCCAGCAGTGACGCGGGACAGGGACTTGGGACCCAGTACTTC
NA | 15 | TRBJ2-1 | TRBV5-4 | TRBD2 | CASSLTSGRGNEQFF | TGTGCCAGCAGCTTGACTAGCGGGAGGGGTAATGAGCAGTTCTTC
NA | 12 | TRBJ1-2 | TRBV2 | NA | CASGGGPYGYTF | TGTGCCAGTGGGGGGGGACCCTATGGCTACACCTTC
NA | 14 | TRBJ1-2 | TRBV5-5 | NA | CASSNSRVNYGYTF | TGTGCCAGCAGCAACAGCAGGGTTAACTATGGCTACACCTTC
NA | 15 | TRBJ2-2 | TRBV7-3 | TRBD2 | CASSLGGSGAGELFF | TGTGCCAGCAGCTTGGGAGGTAGCGGGGCCGGGGAGCTGTTTTTT
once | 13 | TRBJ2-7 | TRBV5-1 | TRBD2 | CASSRDREGGQYF | TGCGCCAGCAGCCGGGACCGGGAGGGGGGGCAGTACTTC
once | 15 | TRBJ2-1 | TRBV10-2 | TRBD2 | CASSESGLAGSEQFF | TGCGCCAGCAGTGAGTCAGGTCTAGCGGGGAGTGAGCAGTTCTTC
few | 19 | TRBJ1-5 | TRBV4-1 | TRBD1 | CASSQDHWDRGGGNQPQHF | TGCGCCAGCAGCCAAGATCACTGGGACAGGGGTGGAGGTAATCAGCCCCAGCATTTT
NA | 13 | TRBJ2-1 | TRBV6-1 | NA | CASREGLYNEQFF | TGTGCCAGCAGGGAGGGGCTCTACAATGAGCAGTTCTTC
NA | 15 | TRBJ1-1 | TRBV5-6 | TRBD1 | CASSLARQGGTEAFF | TGTGCCAGCAGCTTGGCCCGACAGGGTGGCACTGAAGCTTTCTTT
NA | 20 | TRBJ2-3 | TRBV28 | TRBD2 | CASSLVFQGVGGGFADTQYF | TGTGCCAGCAGTTTAGTCTTCCAAGGCGTTGGCGGGGGGTTTGCAGATACGCAGTATTTT
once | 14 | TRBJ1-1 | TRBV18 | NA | CASSSTVLNTEAFF | TGTGCCAGCTCATCGACAGTCTTGAACACTGAAGCTTTCTTT
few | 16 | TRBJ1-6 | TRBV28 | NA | CASSLGTAKQNSPLHF | TGTGCCAGCAGTTTGGGGACTGCAAAGCAGAATTCACCCCTCCACTTT
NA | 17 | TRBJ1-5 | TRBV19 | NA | CASSPGTLSYPNQPQHF | TGTGCCAGTAGTCCGGGGACACTTTCGTACCCCAATCAGCCCCAGCATTTT